This T cell receptor beta chain was sequenced in a study of beta chain features in type 1 diabetes. As regards this clone: Its antigen is not identified.

Expressed TCRB transcripts got sequenced, as all isolated RNA was reverse transcribed. Some 3.3 million reads was the average for naive, central memory and regulatory T cell samples. The data were produced by immunoSEQ multiplex PCR, yet TCRdb's version contains in-frame clones alone and is incomplete. This sample has under 450,000 clones, with approximately 14% found just once. Blood was collected once per donor into heparin, averaging approximately 0.12 L. The CDR3 has 16 residues. From germline, CDR1 is SGDLS and CDR2 YYNGEE. Trimming pared 1 base from V and 2 bases from J, leaving 15 bases between. General study results and limits: Healthy donors had naive, central memory and Treg TCRB repertoires that appeared less similar than those seen among patients. VDJ junctions from patients with type 1 diabetes contained fewer insertions and more deletions.

The receptor's source is a man younger than 45 in good health. The specimen was naive CD4+ T cells from blood. The chain links TRBV9 to TRBJ2-5; the D gene is possibly TRBD2 (6 bases). The CDR3 protein is CASSVTGGWLQETQYF. The CDR3 region has the DNA TGTGCCAGCAGCGTAACTGGGGGGTGGCTACAAGAGACCCAGTACTTC.